These 17 T cell receptor beta chains were sequenced from one sample in a study of shared clonotypes between healthy human individuals. Only in-frame clones appear in the TCRdb table, and some are missing; sequencing was by immunoSEQ multiplex PCR. This repertoire shows about 1.5 million clones, nearly 99% found once; its top ten account for about 0.45%. Sequenced sample: naive CD4+ T cells sorted from blood. Stated subset: CD45RA+ positively selected. The receptors were gathered from a man aged 30-40 years in good health.

V is TRBV5-4 and J is TRBJ2-3; 11 bases are shared with TRBD2. The CDR3 has 16 amino acids. Unmatched junction bases numbered 7, after V lost 5 bases and J lost 2 bases. CDR1 SGHNT and CDR2 YYREEE come from the germline V gene (reference sequence). The CDR3, as DNA: TGTGCCAGCAGTTTAGGGACTAGCGGCAACACAGATACGCAGTATTTT. This gives the protein CASSLGTSGNTDTQYF.

As concerns this clone: Additional DNA sequences in this sample encode the identical CDR3. V is TRBV5-1 and J is TRBJ1-5; D is uncertain. The CDR3 has 15 amino acids. The germline CDR1 and CDR2 sequences are SGHRS and YFSETQ. V lost 0 bases and J lost 0, with 7 bases in between. The CDR3 coding sequence is TGCGCCAGCAGCTTGGTTGGTAGTAGCAATCAGCCCCAGCATTTT. This gives the protein CASSLVGSSNQPQHF.

This clone was seen a single time. This sample includes further DNA sequences coding for the same CDR3. The CDR3 DNA follows: TGTGCCAGCAGCTTACAAGGGAACACTGAAGCTTTCTTT. Protein: CASSLQGNTEAFF. V usage is TRBV7-3 and J usage is TRBJ1-1; D call uncertain. Trimming took 2 bases from V and 1 from J, leaving 5 bases between them. The length of the CDR3 is 13 residues. Germline lookup yields CDR1 SGHTA and CDR2 FQGTGA.

The chain combines TRBV18 with TRBJ2-7; D might be TRBD1 (5 bases). V dropped 3 bases and J dropped 2 bases, with 20 bases sitting between them. Germline V gene data show CDR1 as KGHSH and CDR2 as LQKENI. The CDR3 sequence is 17 residues long. CDR3 sequence (DNA): TGTGCCAGCTCACCTTCCCTTCTCGACAGTTTGACCTACGAGCAGTACTTC. Amino acid sequence: CASSPSLLDSLTYEQYF. Full variable domain (outside the CDR3, taken from reference TRBV18 and TRBJ2-7): NAGVMQNPRHLVRRRGQEARLRCSPMKGHSHVYWYRQLPEEGLKFMVYLQKENIIDESGMPKERFSAEFPKEGPSILRIQQVVRGDSAAYFCASSPSLLDSLTYEQYFGPGTRLTVT.

CDR3 bases: TGTGCCAGCAGCGTCCCTAGCGGGCCTCCGATGAACACCGGGGAGCTGTTTTTT. It is translated as CASSVPSGPPMNTGELFF. V usage is TRBV9 and J usage is TRBJ2-2; TRBD2 matches at 8 bases. Germline CDR1 SGDLS, CDR2 YYNGEE. The CDR3 consists of 18 residues. V trimming: 2 bases; J trimming: 1 base; junction bases outside the gene matches: 10. The full variable domain, completed using reference TRBV9 and TRBJ2-2, is DSGVTQTPKHLITATGQRVTLRCSPRSGDLSVYWYQQSLDQGLQFLIQYYNGEERAKGNILERFSAQQFPDLHSELNLSSLELGDSALYFCASSVPSGPPMNTGELFFGEGSRLTVL.

The table lists this clone with a few counts. Distinct nucleotide sequences in the sample also encode this CDR3. This sequence joins TRBV20-1 and TRBJ2-3; D is perhaps TRBD1 or TRBD2 (5 bases each). The V and J ends lost 1 base and 6 bases respectively, with 5 bases between them. Germline CDR1 reads DFQATT; CDR2 reads SNEGSKA (reference sequence). The CDR3 runs to 11 residues. The CDR3 spells CSARGGDTQYF. The CDR3 DNA reads TGCAGTGCTAGAGGGGGGGATACGCAGTATTTT.

The rearrangement joins TRBV5-1 to TRBJ2-7; TRBD2 matches at 8 bases. The CDR3 runs 15 residues. Germline V gene sequence: CDR1 SGHRS, CDR2 YFSETQ. V trimming: 5 bases; J trimming: 2 bases; junction bases outside the gene matches: 9. CDR3 in DNA: TGCGCCAGCAGTCACAATAGCGGGGCCCCCTACGAGCAGTACTTC. Translated, it gives CASSHNSGAPYEQYF.

This chain's CDR3 is CASSPARAPGNIQYF. The CDR3 DNA is TGTGCCAGCTCACCAGCCCGGGCCCCAGGGAACATTCAGTACTTC. The V and J genes are TRBV18 and TRBJ2-4, with a weak D call TRBD1 (5 bases). The length of the CDR3 is 15 residues. Trimming cost V 2 bases and J 7 bases, with 15 bases left between them. CDR1 and CDR2 from the germline V gene are KGHSH and LQKENI.

The chain couples TRBV18 to TRBJ2-4; D might be TRBD1 (6 bases). The germline gives CDR1 KGHSH, CDR2 LQKENI. V dropped 6 bases and J dropped 0 bases, with 9 bases sitting between them. The CDR3 extends over 14 amino acids. CDR3 nucleotides: TGTGCCAGCTCCCAGGGGCTAGCCAAAAACATTCAGTACTTC. As protein: CASSQGLAKNIQYF. The variable domain in full, with the rest retrieved from reference TRBV18 and TRBJ2-4, is NAGVMQNPRHLVRRRGQEARLRCSPMKGHSHVYWYRQLPEEGLKFMVYLQKENIIDESGMPKERFSAEFPKEGPSILRIQQVVRGDSAAYFCASSQGLAKNIQYFGAGTRLSVL.

The chain has TRBV6-5 and TRBJ2-1; D possibly matches TRBD1 or TRBD2 (5 bases each). This CDR3 has 14 residues. Germline CDR1 MNHEY, CDR2 SVGAGI. V shed 1 base and J shed 9 bases, with 13 bases lying between them. This chain's CDR3 is CASSYYGAPAEQFF. The CDR3 bases are TGTGCCAGCAGTTACTACGGGGCGCCGGCTGAGCAGTTCTTC.

Concerning this clone itself: The junction and the germline gene differ at one end; a read error may be behind it. The V and J genes are TRBV7-2 and TRBJ2-1; TRBD2 matches 9 bases. This CDR3 comprises 15 residues. Germline-derived CDR1 and CDR2 are SGHTA and FQGNSA. The CDR3 DNA reads as TGTGCCAGCAGGTTAGGGACTAGCAGTCAGGATGAGCAGTTCTTC. Translation gives CASRLGTSSQDEQFF.

The chain employs TRBV11-2 and TRBJ1-2; a weak D match, TRBD1 (5 bases). CDR1 SGHAT and CDR2 FQNNGV come from the germline V gene. The CDR3 length is 15 residues. V was cut by 2 bases and J by 1 base, with 11 bases left in between. The CDR3 DNA follows: TGTGCCAGCAGCTTAAGTTCAGGGTTTAACTATGGCTACACCTTC. It translates to CASSLSSGFNYGYTF. Full variable domain (missing parts from reference TRBV11-2 and TRBJ1-2): EAGVAQSPRYKIIEKRQSVAFWCNPISGHATLYWYQQILGQGPKLLIQFQNNGVVDDSQLPKDRFSAERLKGVDSTLKIQPAKLEDSAVYLCASSLSSGFNYGYTFGSGTRLTVV.

The chain recombines TRBV30 with TRBJ2-5; 12 bases fit TRBD2. The V gene's germline CDR1 is GTSNPN and CDR2 SVGIG (reference sequence). The CDR3 has 16 residues. The V and J ends lost 0 bases and 4 bases, in that order; junction bases with no gene match: 6. As DNA, the CDR3 is TGTGCCTGGAGTGTACCGACTAGCGGGAGAACAGAGACCCAGTACTTC. Its translation is CAWSVPTSGRTETQYF.

V usage is TRBV7-3 and J usage is TRBJ2-1, with 9 bases matching TRBD1. V lost 6 bases, J lost 7 bases, and 4 bases stayed unmatched. This CDR3 is built from 13 residues. The germline CDR1 and CDR2 sequences are SGHTA and FQGTGA. CDR3 DNA: TGTGCCAGCAGGGACAGGGGTTCGAATGAGCAGTTCTTC. Amino acids: CASRDRGSNEQFF. Supplemented by reference TRBV7-3 and TRBJ2-1, the full variable domain reads GAGVSQTPSNKVTEKGKYVELRCDPISGHTALYWYRQSLGQGPEFLIYFQGTGAADDSGLPNDRFFAVRPEGSVSTLKIQRTERGDSAVYLCASRDRGSNEQFFGPGTRLTVL.

This chain connects TRBV7-9 to TRBJ1-3, with D maybe TRBD1 (6 bases). The germline CDR1 and CDR2 sequences are SEHNR and FQNEAQ (reference sequence). CDR3 length: 13 residues. The V and J ends lost 10 bases and 1 base respectively, with 11 bases between them. DNA of the CDR3: TGTGCCACCGATACAGGGTCTGGAAACACCATATATTTT. Amino acid sequence: CATDTGSGNTIYF.

This clone was picked up one time. V gene TRBV7-8 combines with J gene TRBJ2-7; no reliable D call. The CDR3 sequence is 13 residues long. V lost 11 bases and J 7 bases, leaving 21 bases between the germline ends. Looked up from germline, CDR1 is SGHVS and CDR2 is FQNEAQ. CDR3 sequence: CASLIVGSDEQYF. The CDR3 bases are TGTGCCTCCCTGATCGTCGGTTCGGATGAGCAGTACTTC.

V and J are TRBV6-1 and TRBJ2-7; 11 bases match TRBD2. The germline V gene encodes CDR1 MNHNS and CDR2 SASEGT. With V trimmed by 5 bases and J by 0 bases, 3 bases remained unmatched. The CDR3 is made up of 15 amino acids. In DNA form, the CDR3 reads TGTGCCAGCAGTTCCACTAGCGGGAGCTCCTACGAGCAGTACTTC. This codes for CASSSTSGSSYEQYF.